This T cell receptor beta chain is from a study of CD8 T cells in ankylosing spondylitis. Study outcomes and limitations: Within ankylosing spondylitis blood, a TCR beta motif made up of several highly homologous variants appeared to be characteristic. Disease-linked clones bore a CD8+ phenotype and were relatively rare in peripheral blood. Previous work reported some of these motif variants in the synovial fluid and blood of reactive arthritis.

5'-RACE, quantitative and with molecular barcodes, yielded the TCR beta libraries. MiXCR was run by TCRdb on the 5' RACE reads, yielding one entry per CDR3 protein. The sample includes approximately 440,000 distinct CDR3 sequences, 17% of them seen just once. Trimming cost V 5 bases and J 8 bases, with 10 bases left between them. The CDR3 has 13 residues. The germline V gene has CDR1 SGHTA and CDR2 FQGTGA. On this clonotype: Its antigen is still unknown.

Sequences were obtained from blood, either unsorted or a sorted T cell fraction (not recorded which). The TCR originated in a male donor with ankylosing spondylitis. The chain uses TRBV7-3 and TRBJ1-6; no firm D call. CDR3 nucleotides: TGTGCCAGCAGCCCAACGACGGATTCACCCCTCCACTTT. Its translation: CASSPTTDSPLHF.